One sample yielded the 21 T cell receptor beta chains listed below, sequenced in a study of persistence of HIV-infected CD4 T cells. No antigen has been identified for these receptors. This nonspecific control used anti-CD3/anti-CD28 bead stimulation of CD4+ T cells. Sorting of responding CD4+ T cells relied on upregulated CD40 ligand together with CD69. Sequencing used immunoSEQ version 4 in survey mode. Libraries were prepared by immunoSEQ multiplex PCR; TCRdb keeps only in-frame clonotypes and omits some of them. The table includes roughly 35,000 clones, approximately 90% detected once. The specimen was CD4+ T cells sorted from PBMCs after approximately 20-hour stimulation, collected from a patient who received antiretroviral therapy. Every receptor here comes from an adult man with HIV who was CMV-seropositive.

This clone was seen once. The CDR3 loop is CASSFLAGLGEQFF. CDR3 nucleotide sequence: TGTGCCAGCAGCTTCCTAGCGGGGCTGGGTGAGCAGTTCTTC. The chain carries TRBV7-6 and TRBJ2-1; 9 nucleotides align to TRBD2. The CDR3 runs to 14 residues. With 3 bases clipped from V and 9 bases from J, the junction kept 6 bases outside the gene matches. Per the germline V gene, CDR1 is SGHVS and CDR2 is FNYEAQ.

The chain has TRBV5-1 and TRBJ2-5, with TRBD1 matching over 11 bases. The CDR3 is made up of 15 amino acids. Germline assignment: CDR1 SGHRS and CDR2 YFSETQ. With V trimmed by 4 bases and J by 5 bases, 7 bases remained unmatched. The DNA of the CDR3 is TGCGCCAGCAGCCTTGGGACAGGGGGTCGGGAGACCCAGTACTTC. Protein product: CASSLGTGGRETQYF.

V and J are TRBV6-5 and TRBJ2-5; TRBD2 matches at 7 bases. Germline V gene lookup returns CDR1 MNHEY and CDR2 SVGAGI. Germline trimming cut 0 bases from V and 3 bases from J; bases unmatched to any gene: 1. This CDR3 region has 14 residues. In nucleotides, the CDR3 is TGTGCCAGCAGTTACTCGGGGGGGGAAGAGACCCAGTACTTC. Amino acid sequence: CASSYSGGEETQYF.

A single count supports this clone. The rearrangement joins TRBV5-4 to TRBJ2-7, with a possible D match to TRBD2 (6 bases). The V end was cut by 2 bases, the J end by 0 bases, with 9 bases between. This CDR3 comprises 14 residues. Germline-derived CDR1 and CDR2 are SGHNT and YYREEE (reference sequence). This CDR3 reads CASSLVADSYEQYF. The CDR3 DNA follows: TGTGCCAGCAGCTTAGTAGCGGACTCCTACGAGCAGTACTTC.

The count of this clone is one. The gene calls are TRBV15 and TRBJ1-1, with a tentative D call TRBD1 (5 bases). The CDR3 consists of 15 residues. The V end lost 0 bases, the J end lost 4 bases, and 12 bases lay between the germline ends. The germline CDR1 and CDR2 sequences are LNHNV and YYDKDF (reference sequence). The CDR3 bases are TGTGCCACCAGCAGAGAAGGCAGGGCTATCACTGAAGCTTTCTTT. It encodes CATSREGRAITEAFF.

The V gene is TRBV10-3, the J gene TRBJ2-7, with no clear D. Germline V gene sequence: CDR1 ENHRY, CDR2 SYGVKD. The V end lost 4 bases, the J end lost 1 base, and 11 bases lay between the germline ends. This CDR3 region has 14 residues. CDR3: CAISATSRSYEQYF. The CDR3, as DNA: TGTGCCATCAGTGCGACAAGCCGATCCTACGAGCAGTACTTC.

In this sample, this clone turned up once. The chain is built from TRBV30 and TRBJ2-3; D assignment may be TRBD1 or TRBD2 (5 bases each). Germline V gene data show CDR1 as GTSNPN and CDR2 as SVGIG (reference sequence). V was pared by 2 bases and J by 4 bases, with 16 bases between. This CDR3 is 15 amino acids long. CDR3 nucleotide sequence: TGTGCCTGGAGTAGGGGAGAACTAGTTTCAGATACGCAGTATTTT. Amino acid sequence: CAWSRGELVSDTQYF.

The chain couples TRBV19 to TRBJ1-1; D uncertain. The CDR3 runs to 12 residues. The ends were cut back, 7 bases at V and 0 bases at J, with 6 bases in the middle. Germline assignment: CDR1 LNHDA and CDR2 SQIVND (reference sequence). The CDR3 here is CASTRMNTEAFF. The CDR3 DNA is TGTGCCAGTACTAGGATGAACACTGAAGCTTTCTTT.

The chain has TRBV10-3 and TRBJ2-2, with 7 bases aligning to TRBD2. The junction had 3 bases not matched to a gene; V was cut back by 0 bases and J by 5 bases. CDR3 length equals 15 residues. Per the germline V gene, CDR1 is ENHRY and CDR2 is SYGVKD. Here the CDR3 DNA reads TGTGCCATCAGTGAGTCTTTGCGGGGGACCGGGGAGCTGTTTTTT. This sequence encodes CAISESLRGTGELFF.

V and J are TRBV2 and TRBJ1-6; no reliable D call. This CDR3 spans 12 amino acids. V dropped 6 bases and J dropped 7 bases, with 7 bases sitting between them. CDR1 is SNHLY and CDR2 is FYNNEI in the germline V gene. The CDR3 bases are TGTGCCAGCAGCGCCAACAATTCACCCCTCCACTTT. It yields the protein CASSANNSPLHF.

Here the CDR3 reads CASSSRGGSEKLFF. In nucleotides, the CDR3 is TGTGCCAGCAGCTCCCGGGGAGGGAGTGAAAAACTGTTTTTT. This rearrangement joins TRBV4-2 to TRBJ1-4, with D unresolved. This CDR3 has 14 residues. Germline loops: CDR1 LGHNA, CDR2 YNFKEQ. V was trimmed by 5 bases and J by 7 bases, leaving 14 bases between them.

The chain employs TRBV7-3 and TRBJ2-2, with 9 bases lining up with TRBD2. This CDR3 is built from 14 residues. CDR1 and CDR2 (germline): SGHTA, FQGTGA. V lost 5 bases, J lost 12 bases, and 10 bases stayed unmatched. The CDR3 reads CASSTSGPSSQLFF. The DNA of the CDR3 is TGTGCCAGCAGCACTAGCGGGCCGTCGAGTCAGCTGTTTTTT.

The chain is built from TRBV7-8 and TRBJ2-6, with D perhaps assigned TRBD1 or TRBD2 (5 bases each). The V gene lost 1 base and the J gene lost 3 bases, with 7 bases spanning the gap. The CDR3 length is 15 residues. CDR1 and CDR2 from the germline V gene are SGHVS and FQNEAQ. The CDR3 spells CASSLVGVGANVLTF. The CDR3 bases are TGTGCCAGCAGCTTAGTGGGGGTTGGGGCCAACGTCCTGACTTTC.

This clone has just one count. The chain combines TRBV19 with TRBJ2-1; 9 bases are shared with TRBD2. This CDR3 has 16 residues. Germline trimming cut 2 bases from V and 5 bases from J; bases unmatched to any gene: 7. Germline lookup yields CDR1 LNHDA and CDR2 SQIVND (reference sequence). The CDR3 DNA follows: TGTGCCAGTAGTATACGAGCGGGAGGTGGTCACAATGAGCAGTTCTTC. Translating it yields CASSIRAGGGHNEQFF.

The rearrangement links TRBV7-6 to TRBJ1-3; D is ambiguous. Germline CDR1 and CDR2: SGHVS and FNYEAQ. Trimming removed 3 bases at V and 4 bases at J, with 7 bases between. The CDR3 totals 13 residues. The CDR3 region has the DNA TGTGCCAGCAGCTTGGGGATGGGAAACACCATATATTTT. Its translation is CASSLGMGNTIYF.

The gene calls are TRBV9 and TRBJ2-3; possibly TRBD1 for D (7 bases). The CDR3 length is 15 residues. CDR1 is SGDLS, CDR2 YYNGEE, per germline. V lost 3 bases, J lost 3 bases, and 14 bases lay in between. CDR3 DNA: TGTGCCAGCAGCGCTTCAGGGGGAGGAACAGATACGCAGTATTTT. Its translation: CASSASGGGTDTQYF.

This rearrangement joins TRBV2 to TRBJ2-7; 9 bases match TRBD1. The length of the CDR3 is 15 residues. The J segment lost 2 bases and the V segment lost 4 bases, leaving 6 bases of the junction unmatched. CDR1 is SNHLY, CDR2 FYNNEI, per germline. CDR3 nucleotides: TGTGCCAGCAGTGCCGGCGACAGGGGGACCTACGAGCAGTACTTC. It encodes CASSAGDRGTYEQYF.

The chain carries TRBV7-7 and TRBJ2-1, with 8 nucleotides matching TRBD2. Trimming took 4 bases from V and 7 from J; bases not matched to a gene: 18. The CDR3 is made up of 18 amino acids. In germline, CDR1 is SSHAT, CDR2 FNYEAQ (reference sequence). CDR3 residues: CASSSAGPGGGANNEQFF. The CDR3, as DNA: TGTGCCAGCAGCTCCGCCGGACCGGGAGGGGGGGCTAATAATGAGCAGTTCTTC.

The DNA of the CDR3 is TGTGCCAGCAGCCCCAACGGTAGGACGAGGGGGAACGATGGCTACACCTTC. This translates into CASSPNGRTRGNDGYTF. The rearrangement joins TRBV14 to TRBJ1-2; possible D gene TRBD1, 6 bases. The CDR3 has 17 residues. Trimming shortened V by 4 bases and J by 6 bases, and 24 bases separated the two germline ends. Germline V lookup: CDR1 SGHDN, CDR2 FVKESK.

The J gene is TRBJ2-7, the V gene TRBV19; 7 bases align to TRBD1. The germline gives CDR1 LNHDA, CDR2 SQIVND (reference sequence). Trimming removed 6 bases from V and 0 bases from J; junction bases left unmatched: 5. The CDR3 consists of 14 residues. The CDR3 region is CASSGRGFSYEQYF. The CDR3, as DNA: TGTGCCAGTAGCGGCAGGGGGTTCTCCTACGAGCAGTACTTC.

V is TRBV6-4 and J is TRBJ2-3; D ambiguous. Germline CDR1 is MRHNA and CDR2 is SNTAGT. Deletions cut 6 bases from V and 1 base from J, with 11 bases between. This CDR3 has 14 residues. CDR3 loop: CASSLWGGTDTQYF. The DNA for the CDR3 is TGTGCCAGCAGCCTTTGGGGTGGCACAGATACGCAGTATTTT.